The following is a T cell receptor beta chain sequence with its context. Its binding antigen is unknown. This entry belongs to a study of CXCR3-negative and CXCR3-positive naive CD8 T cells (dated by TCRdb to 2018 to 2020). In terms of the full investigation: In total, about 135 million TRB reads were obtained, which works out to roughly 1.5 +/- 0.3 million reads per library. Diversity and physicochemical repertoire analyses were performed on about a dozen donors pooled from two independent experiments. For the TRBV-TRBJ cluster analysis, the naive subsets came from 5 donors, while the memory cells came from 3 donors. The research as a whole found: Both naive subsets had comparably high repertoire diversity, while memory CD8+ T cells had much lower repertoire diversity. Freshly isolated PBMCs were used for most assays because CXCR3 expression went down partially after cryopreservation. Because surface CD5, which is linked to self-reactivity in mice, was comparable between the naive subsets, TCR interaction strength was also inferred from TRB CDR3 physicochemical properties. TRB CDR3s from CXCR3-positive naive cells showed higher hydrophobicity (lower Kidera factor 4), lower energy, and higher strength and volume indices than CXCR3-negative naive cells. Naive CXCR3-negative and CXCR3-positive cells from the same donor showed similar TRBV-TRBJ usage, whereas memory cells showed distinct patterns.

Instrument on record: NextSeq 550. The Human TCR Profiling Kit (MiLaboratory) was used to make UMI-labeled 5' RACE TRB cDNA libraries. cDNA synthesis used the entire amount of extracted RNA, and PCR amplification then used the entire amount of cDNA produced. Libraries were prepared in parallel using an identical number of PCR cycles. Processing in the source paper ran as follows. With a requirement of at least two reads per UMI, MIGEC and MiXCR extracted about 50,000 +/- 10,000 unique UMI-labeled TRB cDNA molecules per library. On average, each library contained approximately 40,000 +/- 10,000 functional in-frame TRB CDR3 nucleotide clonotypes without stop codons. After downsampling to 5000 UMI-labeled TRB molecules per sample, diversity metrics, including normalized Shannon-Wiener and Chao1, were computed in VDJtools. VDJtools computed clonotype-size-weighted physicochemical properties of the central five CDR3 residues: interaction energy, strength, volume and Kidera factor 4. With the reads reprocessed by TCRdb, a single entry stands for each CDR3 protein sequence and no DNA is reported. TCRdb, rather than the study authors, made the V and J calls. The sample has 65,000 to 90,000 distinct CDR3 sequences on record. Together, the top ten hold roughly 0.59% of the sample.

For CDR1 and CDR2, the germline V gene lists SGHRS and YFSETQ. The CDR3 numbers 17 residues from cysteine through phenylalanine. DNA is not recorded here. Each CD8+ T cell subset was flow-sorted in triplicate, with some 300,000 cells per subset placed directly into RLT lysis buffer. To keep memory contaminants out, a stringent definition of naive CD8+ T cells was applied: CD45RO-CCR7+CD27+CD95-. Peripheral blood mononuclear cells were isolated from buffy coats by standard density gradient centrifugation. A FACSAria III was used to flow-sort naive CXCR3-negative and CXCR3-positive CD8+ T cells. Total RNA was extracted from sorted cells using an RNeasy Mini Kit.

The sequence links TRBV5-1 to TRBJ2-3; there is no DNA to check the TCRdb D call of TRBD1. The origin of this receptor is a human donor in good health. Some clones in this sample may be carry-over from other donors' samples. Source material: naive CXCR3+ CD8+ T cells from blood. This specimen's cell subset or site label, interpreted: CD45RO-CCR7+CD27+CD95- naive CD8+ T cells expressing CXCR3 (TNR3+). Here the CDR3 is given as CASSPAVEGGRRFDAYF.